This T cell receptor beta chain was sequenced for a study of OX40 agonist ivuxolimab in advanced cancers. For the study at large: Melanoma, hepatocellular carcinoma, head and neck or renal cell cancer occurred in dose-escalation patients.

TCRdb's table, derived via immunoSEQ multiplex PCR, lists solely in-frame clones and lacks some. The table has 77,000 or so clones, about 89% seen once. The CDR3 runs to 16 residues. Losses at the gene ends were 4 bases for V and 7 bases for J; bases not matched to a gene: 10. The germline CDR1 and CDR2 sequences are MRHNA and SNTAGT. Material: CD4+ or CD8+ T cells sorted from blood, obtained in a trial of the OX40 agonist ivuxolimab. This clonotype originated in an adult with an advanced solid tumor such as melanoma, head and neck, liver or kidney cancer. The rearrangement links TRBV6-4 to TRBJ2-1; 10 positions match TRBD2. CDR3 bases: TGTGCCAGCAGTGCGGGGTCTAGCGGGGGCCGAAATGAGCAGTTCTTC. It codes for CASSAGSSGGRNEQFF.